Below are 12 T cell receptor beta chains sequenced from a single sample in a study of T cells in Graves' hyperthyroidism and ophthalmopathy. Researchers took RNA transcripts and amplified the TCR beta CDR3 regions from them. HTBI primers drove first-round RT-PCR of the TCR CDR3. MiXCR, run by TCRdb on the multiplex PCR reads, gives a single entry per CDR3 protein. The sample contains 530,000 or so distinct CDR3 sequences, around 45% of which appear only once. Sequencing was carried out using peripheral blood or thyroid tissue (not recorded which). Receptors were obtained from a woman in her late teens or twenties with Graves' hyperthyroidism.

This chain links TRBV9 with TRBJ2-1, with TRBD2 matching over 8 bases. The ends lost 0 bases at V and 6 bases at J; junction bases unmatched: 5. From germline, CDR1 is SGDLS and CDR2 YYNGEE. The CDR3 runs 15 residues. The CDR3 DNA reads TGTGCCAGCAGCGTAGTTTTAGCGGGAAGCAATGAGCAGTTCTTC. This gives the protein CASSVVLAGSNEQFF.

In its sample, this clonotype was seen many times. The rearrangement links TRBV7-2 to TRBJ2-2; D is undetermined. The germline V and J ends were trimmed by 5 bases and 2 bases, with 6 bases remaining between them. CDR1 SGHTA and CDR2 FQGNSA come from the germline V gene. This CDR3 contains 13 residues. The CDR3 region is CASSHQNTGELFF. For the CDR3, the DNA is TGTGCCAGCAGCCACCAAAACACCGGGGAGCTGTTTTTT.

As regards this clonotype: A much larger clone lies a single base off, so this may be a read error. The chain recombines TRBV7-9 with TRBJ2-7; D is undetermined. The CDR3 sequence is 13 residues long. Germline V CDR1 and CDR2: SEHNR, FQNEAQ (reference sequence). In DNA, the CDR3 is TGTGCCAGCAGCTTTCGACCCCTCTACGAGCGGTACTTC. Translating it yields CASSFRPLYERYF.

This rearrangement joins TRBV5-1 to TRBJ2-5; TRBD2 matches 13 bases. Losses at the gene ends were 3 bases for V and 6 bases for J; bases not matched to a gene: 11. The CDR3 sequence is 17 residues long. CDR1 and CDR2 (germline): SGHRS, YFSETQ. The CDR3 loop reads CASSSGPGLAGIKTQYF. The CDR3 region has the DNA TGCGCCAGCAGCTCTGGGCCGGGACTAGCGGGAATAAAGACCCAGTACTTC.

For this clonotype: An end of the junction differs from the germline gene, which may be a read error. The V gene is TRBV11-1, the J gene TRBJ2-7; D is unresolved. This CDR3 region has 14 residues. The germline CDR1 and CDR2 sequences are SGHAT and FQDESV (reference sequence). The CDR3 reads CAGSPGRRNYDQYF. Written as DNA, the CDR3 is TGTGCCGGCAGCCCAGGACGCCGAAACTACGACCAGTACTTC.

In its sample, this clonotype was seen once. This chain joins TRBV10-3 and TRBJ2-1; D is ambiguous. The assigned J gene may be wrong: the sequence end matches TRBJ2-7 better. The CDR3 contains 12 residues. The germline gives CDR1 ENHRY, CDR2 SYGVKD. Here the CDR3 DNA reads TGTGCCATCAGTGAGCAGTACAATGAGCAGTACTTC. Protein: CAISEQYNEQYF.

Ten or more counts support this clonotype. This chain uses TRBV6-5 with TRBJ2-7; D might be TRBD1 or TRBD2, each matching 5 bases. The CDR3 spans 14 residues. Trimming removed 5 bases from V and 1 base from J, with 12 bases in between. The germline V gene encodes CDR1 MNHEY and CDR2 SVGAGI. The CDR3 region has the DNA TGTGCCAGCAGTAGCGGCAGGGAATCCTACGAGCAGTACTTC. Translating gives CASSSGRESYEQYF.

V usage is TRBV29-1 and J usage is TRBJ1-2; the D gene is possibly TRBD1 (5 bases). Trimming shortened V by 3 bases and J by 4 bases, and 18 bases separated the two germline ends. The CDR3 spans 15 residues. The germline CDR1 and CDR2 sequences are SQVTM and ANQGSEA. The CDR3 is CSVDTLWGGGYGYTF. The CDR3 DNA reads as TGCAGCGTTGATACTCTCTGGGGGGGAGGCTATGGCTACACCTTC.

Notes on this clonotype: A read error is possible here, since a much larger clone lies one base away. Here the CDR3 DNA reads TGTGCCAGCAGTGAAGGGCTAGCGAAAGGGGTTGAGACCCCGTACTTC. Translated: CASSEGLAKGVETPYF. The chain couples TRBV2 to TRBJ2-5; TRBD2 might be the D (6 bases). The CDR3 spans 16 residues. Germline-derived CDR1 and CDR2 are SNHLY and FYNNEI.

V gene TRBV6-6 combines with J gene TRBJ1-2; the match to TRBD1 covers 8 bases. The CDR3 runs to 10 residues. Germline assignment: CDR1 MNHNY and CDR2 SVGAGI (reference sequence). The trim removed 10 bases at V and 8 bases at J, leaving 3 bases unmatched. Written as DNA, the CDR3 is TGTGCCACTCAGGGGGCCGGCTACACCTTC. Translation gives CATQGAGYTF.

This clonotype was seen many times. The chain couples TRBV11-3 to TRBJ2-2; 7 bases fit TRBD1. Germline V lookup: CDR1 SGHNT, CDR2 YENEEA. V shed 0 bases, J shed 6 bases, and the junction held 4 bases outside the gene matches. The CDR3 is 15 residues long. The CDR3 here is CASSLEGGAAGELFF. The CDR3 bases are TGTGCCAGCAGCTTAGAAGGGGGCGCAGCCGGGGAGCTGTTTTTT.

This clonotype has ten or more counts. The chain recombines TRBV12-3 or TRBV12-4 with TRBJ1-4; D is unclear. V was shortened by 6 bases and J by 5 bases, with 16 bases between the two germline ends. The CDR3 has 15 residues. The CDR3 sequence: CASSLGPMKNEKLFF. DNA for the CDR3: TGTGCCAGCAGCCTCGGACCGATGAAAAATGAAAAACTGTTTTTT.